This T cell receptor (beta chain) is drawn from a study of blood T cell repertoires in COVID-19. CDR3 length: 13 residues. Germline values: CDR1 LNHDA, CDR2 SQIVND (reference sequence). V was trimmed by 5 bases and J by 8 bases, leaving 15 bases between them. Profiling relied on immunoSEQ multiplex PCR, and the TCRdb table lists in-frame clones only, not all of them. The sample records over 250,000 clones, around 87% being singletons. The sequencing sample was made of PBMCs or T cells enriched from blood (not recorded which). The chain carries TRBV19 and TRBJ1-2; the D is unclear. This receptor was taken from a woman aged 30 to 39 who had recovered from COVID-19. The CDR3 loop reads CASSLNSAGGYTF. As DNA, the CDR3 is TGTGCCAGTAGTCTCAACAGCGCGGGGGGCTACACCTTC.